This TCR delta chain was obtained from a study of γδ T cells in repeated Plasmodium falciparum infection. Study at large: Malaria-naive adults were infected with P. falciparum NF54 four times over roughly 640 days. Sampling occurred at baseline, pre-infection for selected infections, and 21 days post-infection.

Bulk repertoires came from Vgamma9/Vdelta2+ or Vdelta2-negative gammadelta T cells flow-sorted from PBMC. TCRdb repeated clone calling on the multiplex PCR reads with CATT. The sample contains 40,000 to 55,000 delta-chain clones, roughly 1.9% of which appear only once. The CDR3 has 14 amino acids. Germline V gene lookup returns CDR1 GEAIGNYY and CDR2 EKD. This clone was recorded at least ten times. TCRdb's protein for this DNA is that of a much larger clone and differs from the translation at residue 6, likely a read error; the protein shown is the DNA translation. The sample taken for sequencing was gamma-delta T cells from blood. No J gene was called, and the V gene is TRDV2; the listed D gene, TRDD3, was not tested against the DNA. The TCR sequence derives from a pool of human donors (malaria-infected and uninfected, not separated). DNA of the CDR3: TGTGCCTGTGACCAAGGGCTGGGGATCCCAGGTTCCATCTTT. This codes for CACDQGLGIPGSIF.